This entry describes one T cell receptor (beta chain). The entry originates in a study of T cell changes during pregnancy in multiple sclerosis. V shed 8 bases and J 0 bases; nucleotides not matched to a gene: 10. Germline loops: CDR1 SNHLY, CDR2 FYNNEI. The CDR3 sequence is 18 residues long. Using immunoSEQ multiplex PCR, the repertoire was profiled, and TCRdb retains in-frame clones only, with some absent. The table lists around 50,000 clones, 92% of them singletons, with approximately 0.6% in the top ten. The TCR originated in a female donor with multiple sclerosis, enrolled in a pregnancy study. The material sequenced was CD4+ T cells from peripheral blood mononuclear cells, taken after pregnancy. The V gene is TRBV2, the J gene TRBJ2-6; TRBD1 matches 10 bases. The DNA of the CDR3 is TGTGCCAGCCCGACTACGACAGGGGGCAACTCTGGGGCCAACGTCCTGACTTTC. Translation: CASPTTTGGNSGANVLTF. The variable domain in full, with the rest retrieved from reference TRBV2 and TRBJ2-6, is EPEVTQTPSHQVTQMGQEVILRCVPISNHLYFYWYRQILGQKVEFLVSFYNNEISEKSEIFDDQFSVERPDGSNFTLKIRSTKLEDSAMYFCASPTTTGGNSGANVLTFGAGSRLTVL.